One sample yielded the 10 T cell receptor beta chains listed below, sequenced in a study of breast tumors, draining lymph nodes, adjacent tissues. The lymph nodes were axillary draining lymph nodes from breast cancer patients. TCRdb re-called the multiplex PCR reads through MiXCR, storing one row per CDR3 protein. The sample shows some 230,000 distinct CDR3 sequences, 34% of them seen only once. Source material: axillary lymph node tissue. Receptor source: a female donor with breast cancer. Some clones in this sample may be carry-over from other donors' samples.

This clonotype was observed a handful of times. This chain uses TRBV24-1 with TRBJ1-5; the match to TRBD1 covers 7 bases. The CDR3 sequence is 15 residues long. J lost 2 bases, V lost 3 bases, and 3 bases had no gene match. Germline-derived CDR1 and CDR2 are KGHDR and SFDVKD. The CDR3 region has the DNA TGTGCCACCAGTGATCCAGGACAGGGCAATCAGCCCCAGCATTTT. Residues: CATSDPGQGNQPQHF.

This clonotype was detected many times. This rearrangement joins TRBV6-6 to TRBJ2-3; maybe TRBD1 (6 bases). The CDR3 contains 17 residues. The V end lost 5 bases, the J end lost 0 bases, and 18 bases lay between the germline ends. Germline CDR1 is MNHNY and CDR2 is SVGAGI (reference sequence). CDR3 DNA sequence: TGTGCCAGCAGTCCAATTCAAAGGACAGTAAGCACAGATACGCAGTATTTT. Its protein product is CASSPIQRTVSTDTQYF.

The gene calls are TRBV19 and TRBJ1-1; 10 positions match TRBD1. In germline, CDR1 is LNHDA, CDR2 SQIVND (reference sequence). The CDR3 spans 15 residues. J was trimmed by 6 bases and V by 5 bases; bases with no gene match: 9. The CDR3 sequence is CASSAPGQGMAEAFF. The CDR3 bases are TGTGCCAGTAGTGCCCCGGGACAGGGGATGGCTGAAGCTTTCTTT.

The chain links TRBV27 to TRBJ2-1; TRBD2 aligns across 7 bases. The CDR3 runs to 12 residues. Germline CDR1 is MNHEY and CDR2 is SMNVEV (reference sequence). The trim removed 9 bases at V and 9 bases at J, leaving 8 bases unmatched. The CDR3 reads CARGLGIGEQFF. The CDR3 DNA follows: TGTGCCAGAGGACTAGGAATAGGTGAGCAGTTCTTC.

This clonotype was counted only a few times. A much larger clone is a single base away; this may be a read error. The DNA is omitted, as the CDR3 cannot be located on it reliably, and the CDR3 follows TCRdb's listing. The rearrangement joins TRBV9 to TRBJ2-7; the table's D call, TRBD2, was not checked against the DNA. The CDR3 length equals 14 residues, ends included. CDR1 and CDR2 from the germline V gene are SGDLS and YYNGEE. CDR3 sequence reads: CASSVAGGSSEQSF.

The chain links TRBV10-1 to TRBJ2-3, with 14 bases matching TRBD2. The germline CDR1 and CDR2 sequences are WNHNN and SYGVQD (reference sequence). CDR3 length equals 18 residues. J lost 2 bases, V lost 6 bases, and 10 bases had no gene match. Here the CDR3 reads CASSFGLAGGPSTDTQYF. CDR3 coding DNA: TGCGCCAGCAGCTTTGGACTAGCGGGGGGACCCTCCACAGATACGCAGTATTTT.

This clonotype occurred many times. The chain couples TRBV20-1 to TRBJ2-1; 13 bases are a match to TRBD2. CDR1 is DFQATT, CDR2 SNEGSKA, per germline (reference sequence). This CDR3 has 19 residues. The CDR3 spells CRENGYETSGRPHYNEQFF. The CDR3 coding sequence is TGCAGGGAGAATGGCTACGAGACTAGCGGGAGGCCGCACTACAATGAGCAGTTCTTC.

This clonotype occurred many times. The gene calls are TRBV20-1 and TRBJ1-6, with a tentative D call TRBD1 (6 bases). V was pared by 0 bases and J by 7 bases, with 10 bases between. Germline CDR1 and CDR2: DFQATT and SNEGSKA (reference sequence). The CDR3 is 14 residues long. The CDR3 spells CSARDQGRNSPLHF. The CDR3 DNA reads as TGCAGTGCTAGAGATCAGGGGAGAAATTCACCCCTCCACTTT.

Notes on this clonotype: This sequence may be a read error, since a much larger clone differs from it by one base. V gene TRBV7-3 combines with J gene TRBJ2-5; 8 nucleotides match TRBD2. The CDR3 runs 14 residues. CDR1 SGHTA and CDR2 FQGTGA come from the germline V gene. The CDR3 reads CAGSLSAGVETQYF. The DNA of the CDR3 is TGTGCCGGCAGCTTATCAGCGGGGGTAGAGACCCAGTACTTC. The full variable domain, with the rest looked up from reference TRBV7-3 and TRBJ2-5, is GAGVSQTPSNKVTEKGKYVELRCDPISGHTALYWYRQSLGQGPEFLIYFQGTGAADDSGLPNDRFFAVRPEGSVSTLKIQRTERGDSAVYLCAGSLSAGVETQYFGPGTRLLVL.

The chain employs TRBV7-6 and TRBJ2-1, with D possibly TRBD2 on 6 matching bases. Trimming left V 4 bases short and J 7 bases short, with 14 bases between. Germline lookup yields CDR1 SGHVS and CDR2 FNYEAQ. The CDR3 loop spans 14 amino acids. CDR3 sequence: CASSSTAGRNEQFF. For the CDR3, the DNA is TGTGCCAGCAGCTCGACAGCGGGTAGGAATGAGCAGTTCTTC.